Each of the 31 T cell receptor beta chains below was sequenced from the same sample in a study of blood T cell repertoires in COVID-19. TCRdb's copy holds only in-frame clones and misses some; the assay was immunoSEQ multiplex PCR. The table has about 360,000 clones, more than 75% seen once. Specimen: PBMCs or T cells enriched from blood (not recorded which). The source is a man aged 35 to 55 in a cohort exposed to, infected with or recovered from COVID-19 (not recorded which).

This rearrangement joins TRBV5-1 to TRBJ1-1; a possible D gene is TRBD1 (5 bases). Germline loops: CDR1 SGHRS, CDR2 YFSETQ. Trimming cost V 4 bases and J 3 bases, with 7 bases left between them. This CDR3 is built from 12 residues. The CDR3 DNA reads as TGCGCCAGCAGCCGGGGGGACACTGAAGCTTTCTTT. This translates into CASSRGDTEAFF.

The chain joins TRBV7-2 to TRBJ1-1; possibly TRBD1 for D (6 bases). CDR1 SGHTA and CDR2 FQGNSA come from the germline V gene. The CDR3 spans 16 residues. V dropped 2 bases and J dropped 4 bases, with 17 bases sitting between them. CDR3 in amino acids: CASSLNSNRVTTEAFF. The CDR3 DNA follows: TGTGCCAGCAGCTTAAATTCGAACAGGGTGACCACTGAAGCTTTCTTT.

The chain has TRBV21-1 and TRBJ2-7; the D segment call TRBD1 is taken from the table without a DNA check. TRBV21-1 is a documented pseudogene. This CDR3 comprises 16 residues. CDR3 sequence: CASSKVGTGGTYEQYF. The CDR3 DNA is TGTGCCAGCAGCAAAGTCGGGACAGGGGGGACCTACGAGCAGTACTTC.

This clone occurred once. The chain combines TRBV5-1 with TRBJ1-1; 8 bases align to TRBD1. Germline CDR1 and CDR2: SGHRS and YFSETQ. V gave up 4 bases and J gave up 4 bases; unmatched junction bases: 6. CDR3 length equals 14 residues. This CDR3 is CASSKDRGGTEAFF. The CDR3 nucleotides read TGCGCCAGCAGCAAAGACAGGGGCGGCACTGAAGCTTTCTTT.

The rearrangement uses TRBV19 and TRBJ1-6; D call uncertain. Per germline, CDR1 LNHDA and CDR2 SQIVND (reference sequence). The CDR3 contains 13 residues. Trimming took off 3 bases at V and 7 bases at J, with 7 bases between the two ends. Here the CDR3 DNA reads TGTGCCAGTAGTATTTCGGGGAATTCACCCCTCCACTTT. Translation gives CASSISGNSPLHF.

The V gene is TRBV14, the J gene TRBJ1-1; TRBD1 might be the D (5 bases). This CDR3 has 13 amino acids. Between the trimmed V and J ends, which lost 5 bases and 3 bases, there was a span of 10 bases. Germline-derived CDR1 and CDR2 are SGHDN and FVKESK. For the CDR3, the DNA is TGTGCCAGCAGCTTACCGGGGGACACTGAAGCTTTCTTT. It translates to CASSLPGDTEAFF.

This chain links TRBV3-1 (or the pseudogene TRBV3-2) with TRBJ2-1; 9 positions agree with TRBD1. The CDR3 is 15 amino acids. J gave up 6 bases and V 6 bases, and 9 bases lay outside the gene matches. Germline V gives CDR1 LGHDT, CDR2 YNNKEL (reference sequence). The DNA for the CDR3 is TGTGCCAGCAGTCAATATCGGACAGGGGTCAATGAGCAGTTCTTC. The encoded protein is CASSQYRTGVNEQFF.

The count of this clone is one. The chain uses TRBV19 and TRBJ2-1; TRBD1 is a possible D gene (6 bases). The V end lost 1 base, the J end lost 4 bases, and 8 bases lay between the germline ends. The CDR3 is made up of 14 amino acids. The germline CDR1 and CDR2 sequences are LNHDA and SQIVND (reference sequence). The CDR3 spells CASSIGGLYNEQFF. As DNA, the CDR3 is TGTGCCAGTAGTATAGGGGGGCTGTACAATGAGCAGTTCTTC.

J is TRBJ1-2 and V is TRBV18; a weak D match, TRBD1 (6 bases). The CDR3 is made up of 13 amino acids. Trimming pared 1 base from V and 3 bases from J, leaving 6 bases between. The germline V gene has CDR1 KGHSH and CDR2 LQKENI. The CDR3 sequence is CASSPRQDYGYTF. CDR3 sequence (DNA): TGTGCCAGCTCACCACGACAGGACTATGGCTACACCTTC.

This clone was seen a single time. The chain carries TRBV6-5 and TRBJ1-3; the D is unclear. Germline CDR1 and CDR2: MNHEY and SVGAGI. V gave up 8 bases and J gave up 0 bases, with 5 bases separating them. The CDR3 spans 12 residues. In DNA, the CDR3 is TGTGCCAGCGGGCACTCTGGAAACACCATATATTTT. Residues: CASGHSGNTIYF.

This clone was seen only once. The chain joins TRBV5-1 to TRBJ2-3; 11 nucleotides line up with TRBD2. Germline values: CDR1 SGHRS, CDR2 YFSETQ. The CDR3 length is 17 residues. Trimming took 0 bases from V and 1 from J; bases not matched to a gene: 4. DNA of the CDR3: TGCGCCAGCAGCTTGGGAGTACTAGCGGGAGGCACAGATACGCAGTATTTT. Amino acids: CASSLGVLAGGTDTQYF.

V is TRBV19 and J is TRBJ1-5, with 10 bases aligning to TRBD1. The CDR3 spans 14 residues. CDR1 and CDR2 from the germline V gene are LNHDA and SQIVND (reference sequence). The V segment lost 6 bases and the J segment 7 bases; nucleotides outside the gene matches: 6. The CDR3 region has the DNA TGTGCCAGTAGCGAGGGACAGGGGAGACAGCCCCAGCATTTT. Translation: CASSEGQGRQPQHF.

V gene TRBV30 combines with J gene TRBJ2-1; D is undetermined. CDR3 length: 13 residues. Germline assignment: CDR1 GTSNPN and CDR2 SVGIG (reference sequence). The V end was cut by 4 bases, the J end by 3 bases, with 10 bases between. CDR3 protein: CAWKSTNYNEQFF. Here the CDR3 DNA reads TGTGCCTGGAAATCTACTAACTACAATGAGCAGTTCTTC.

The chain has TRBV30 and TRBJ2-1; 13 bases are shared with TRBD2. After removal of 5 bases from V and 7 bases from J, the junction contained 8 bases not matched to a gene. This CDR3 is 15 amino acids long. In germline, CDR1 is GTSNPN, CDR2 SVGIG (reference sequence). As DNA, the CDR3 is TGTGCCTGGGGAGGGACTAGCGGGATGAGAAATGAGCAGTTCTTC. It yields the protein CAWGGTSGMRNEQFF.

The chain uses TRBV7-9 and TRBJ2-1, with 12 bases lining up with TRBD2. CDR3 length: 15 amino acids. The V gene end was trimmed by 6 bases and the J gene end by 8 bases; junction bases not matched to a gene: 8. CDR1 is SEHNR, CDR2 FQNEAQ, per germline (reference sequence). The CDR3 region has the DNA TGTGCCAGCAGTCGACTAGCGGGAGTGTTAGATGAGCAGTTCTTC. Translation: CASSRLAGVLDEQFF.

This chain links TRBV11-2 with TRBJ2-7; D may be TRBD1 (6 bases). Germline V CDR1 and CDR2: SGHAT, FQNNGV. Trimming took off 7 bases at V and 2 bases at J, with 12 bases between the two ends. The CDR3 is 13 residues long. This CDR3 is CASTTTGPYEQYF. In DNA form, the CDR3 reads TGTGCCAGCACCACGACAGGCCCCTACGAGCAGTACTTC.

This sequence joins TRBV6-5 and TRBJ1-2; no clear D. Trimming removed 7 bases from V and 1 base from J, with 10 bases in between. This CDR3 has 13 residues. The germline V gene has CDR1 MNHEY and CDR2 SVGAGI. CDR3 loop: CASTRGHNYGYTF. In nucleotides, the CDR3 is TGTGCCAGCACCCGCGGTCATAACTATGGCTACACCTTC.

The chain uses TRBV6-5 and TRBJ1-2; D is uncertain. The CDR3 consists of 13 residues. V was pared by 2 bases and J by 10 bases, with 14 bases between. Germline loops: CDR1 MNHEY, CDR2 SVGAGI. CDR3 region: CASSYLREFAYTF. The CDR3 region has the DNA TGTGCCAGCAGTTACCTAAGGGAGTTTGCCTACACCTTC.

This clone occurred a few times. The rearrangement uses TRBV19 and TRBJ1-2, with 11 bases matching TRBD1. Per the germline V gene, CDR1 is LNHDA and CDR2 is SQIVND (reference sequence). The CDR3 runs to 15 residues. J gave up 5 bases and V 3 bases, and 5 bases lay outside the gene matches. The CDR3 DNA follows: TGTGCCAGTAGTATGTCCGGGACAGGGGGATATGGCTACACCTTC. It is translated as CASSMSGTGGYGYTF.

The chain recombines TRBV7-2 with TRBJ2-7, with TRBD2 identical over 10 bases. The germline V gene encodes CDR1 SGHTA and CDR2 FQGNSA. V trimming: 6 bases; J trimming: 4 bases; junction bases outside the gene matches: 9. The CDR3 consists of 15 residues. This CDR3 is CASRTSGRAFYEQYF. CDR3 DNA: TGTGCCAGCAGGACAAGCGGGAGGGCCTTTTACGAGCAGTACTTC.

The rearrangement joins TRBV27 to TRBJ2-3; tentatively, D is TRBD2 (6 bases). The germline CDR1 and CDR2 sequences are MNHEY and SMNVEV (reference sequence). There are 16 residues in the CDR3. Trimming stripped 2 bases from V and 0 bases from J, with 12 bases between. The CDR3 here is CASSLELAASTDTQYF. In DNA, the CDR3 is TGTGCCAGCAGTTTAGAACTAGCTGCTAGCACAGATACGCAGTATTTT.

This clone was recorded only once. The DNA for the CDR3 is TGCAGCGTCCCCCGGGGACTAGCGGGAGTCCCCAATGAGCAGTTCTTC. Protein sequence: CSVPRGLAGVPNEQFF. J is TRBJ2-1 and V is TRBV29-1; 14 bases map to TRBD2. Per the germline V gene, CDR1 is SQVTM and CDR2 is ANQGSEA. The CDR3 loop spans 16 amino acids. V gave up 6 bases and J gave up 6 bases; unmatched junction bases: 10.

This chain connects TRBV30 to TRBJ1-3, with 9 bases aligning to TRBD1. This CDR3 region has 15 residues. Germline CDR1 is GTSNPN and CDR2 is SVGIG (reference sequence). J lost 4 bases, V lost 3 bases, and 7 bases had no gene match. This CDR3 is CAWRGPGQGGNTIYF. In nucleotides, the CDR3 is TGTGCCTGGAGAGGACCCGGACAGGGGGGAAACACCATATATTTT.

The V call is TRBV7-2, the J call TRBJ2-5, with D possibly matching TRBD2 (5 bases). The V and J ends lost 5 bases and 5 bases respectively, with 15 bases between them. Germline V gene lookup returns CDR1 SGHTA and CDR2 FQGNSA. This CDR3 region has 14 residues. CDR3 region: CASSLIARRETQYF. CDR3 DNA sequence: TGTGCCAGCAGCCTAATAGCCAGGAGGGAGACCCAGTACTTC.

This rearrangement joins TRBV2 to TRBJ1-2; D gene ambiguous. The germline CDR1 and CDR2 sequences are SNHLY and FYNNEI. The CDR3 has 10 amino acids. V was shortened by 6 bases and J by 7 bases, with 6 bases between the two germline ends. The DNA of the CDR3 is TGTGCCAGCAGGAACACTGGCTACACCTTC. Residues: CASRNTGYTF.

This sequence joins TRBV28 and TRBJ1-4; no firm D call. Looked up from germline, CDR1 is MDHEN and CDR2 is SYDVKM. Deletions cut 7 bases from V and 3 bases from J, with 12 bases between. The CDR3 sequence is 14 residues long. The CDR3 DNA sequence: TGTGCCAGCACCGAGGGATCTGCTAATGAAAAACTGTTTTTT. Protein sequence: CASTEGSANEKLFF.

The rearrangement joins TRBV7-8 to TRBJ2-1, with D perhaps matching TRBD1 (5 bases). CDR1 is SGHVS, CDR2 FQNEAQ, per germline. The CDR3 loop spans 19 amino acids. Trimming left V 3 bases short and J 0 bases short, with 21 bases between. CDR3 bases: TGTGCCAGCAGCTTCGCCGCGAATGGGGCTCAGAGCTCCTACAATGAGCAGTTCTTC. Translating it yields CASSFAANGAQSSYNEQFF.

The rearrangement links TRBV3-1 (or the pseudogene TRBV3-2) to TRBJ1-3, with no clear D. Germline CDR1 reads LGHDT; CDR2 reads YNNKEL (reference sequence). Trimming removed 0 bases at V and 3 bases at J, with 3 bases between. CDR3 length: 13 amino acids. DNA for the CDR3: TGTGCCAGCAGCCAAGATAGTGGAAACACCATATATTTT. Translated: CASSQDSGNTIYF.

The rearrangement links TRBV6-5 to TRBJ2-5; D remains ambiguous. This CDR3 has 14 residues. Germline values: CDR1 MNHEY, CDR2 SVGAGI. Trimming took off 3 bases at V and 2 bases at J, with 10 bases between the two ends. The CDR3 bases are TGTGCCAGCAGTTATTCGTACGGGCAAGAGACCCAGTACTTC. Amino acid sequence: CASSYSYGQETQYF.

J is TRBJ2-7 and V is TRBV7-6; 7 nucleotides line up with TRBD1. CDR1 and CDR2 from the germline V gene are SGHVS and FNYEAQ. The CDR3 consists of 14 residues. The V and J ends lost 3 bases and 1 base, in that order; junction bases with no gene match: 3. CDR3 bases: TGTGCCAGCAGCTTCGGGACAGCTTCCTACGAGCAGTACTTC. It encodes CASSFGTASYEQYF.

This clone was seen more than once but under ten times. The J gene is TRBJ1-1, the V gene TRBV29-1; TRBD1 agrees at 9 bases. V trimming: 1 base; J trimming: 3 bases; junction bases outside the gene matches: 9. Germline CDR1 SQVTM, CDR2 ANQGSEA. CDR3 length: 16 amino acids. This CDR3 is CSVEGADWDRDTEAFF. The CDR3, as DNA: TGCAGCGTTGAAGGCGCTGATTGGGACAGGGACACTGAAGCTTTCTTT.